A single sample gave rise to the 3 T cell receptor beta chains below, sequenced in a study of CD8 T cells in Susac syndrome. Reverse transcription of roughly 0.5 to 1 ug RNA was carried out with random hexamers. From the immunoSEQ multiplex PCR reads, TCRdb called clonotypes with MiXCR, one entry per CDR3 protein. The data show fewer than 200,000 distinct CDR3 sequences, about 93% seen once. The sample was CD4+ T cells from PBMCs. The origin of the receptors is a human donor in good health.

J is TRBJ2-5 and V is TRBV7-3; possible D gene TRBD2, 7 bases. This CDR3 region has 19 residues. CDR1 and CDR2 from the germline V gene are SGHTA and FQGTGA. V gave up 0 bases and J gave up 7 bases, with 27 bases separating them. The CDR3 coding sequence is TGTGCCAGCAGCTTAACGGTGGCCCAGGGAGGGGGTATCTTCGGGACCCAGTACTTC. The encoded protein is CASSLTVAQGGGIFGTQYF.

The chain couples TRBV28 to TRBJ1-2, with D perhaps TRBD1 (6 bases). Germline V gene data show CDR1 as MDHEN and CDR2 as SYDVKM. V lost 4 bases, J lost 1 base, and 13 bases lay in between. This CDR3 has 15 amino acids. The CDR3, as DNA: TGTGCCAGCAGTTCCCCGACAGGTTTTAACTATGGCTACACCTTC. It specifies CASSSPTGFNYGYTF.

V gene TRBV20-1 combines with J gene TRBJ1-1; weak D call: TRBD1 (5 bases). The CDR3 has 12 residues. Deletions cut 7 bases from V and 0 bases from J, with 9 bases between. CDR1 DFQATT and CDR2 SNEGSKA come from the germline V gene (reference sequence). The CDR3 spells CSVKGLNTEAFF. CDR3 DNA sequence: TGCAGTGTCAAGGGACTGAACACTGAAGCTTTCTTT.